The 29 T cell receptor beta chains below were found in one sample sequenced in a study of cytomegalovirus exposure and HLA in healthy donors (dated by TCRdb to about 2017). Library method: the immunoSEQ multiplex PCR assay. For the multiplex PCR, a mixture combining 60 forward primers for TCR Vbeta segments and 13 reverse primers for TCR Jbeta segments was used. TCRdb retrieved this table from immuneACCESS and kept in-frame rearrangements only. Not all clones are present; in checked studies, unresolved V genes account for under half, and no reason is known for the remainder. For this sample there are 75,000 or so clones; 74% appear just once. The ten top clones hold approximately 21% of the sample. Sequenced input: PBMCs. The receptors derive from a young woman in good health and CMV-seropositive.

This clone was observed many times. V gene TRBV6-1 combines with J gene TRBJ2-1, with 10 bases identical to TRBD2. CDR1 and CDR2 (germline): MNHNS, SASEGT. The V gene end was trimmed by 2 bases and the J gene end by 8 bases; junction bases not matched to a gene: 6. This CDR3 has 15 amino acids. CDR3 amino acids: CASSERSSGSYEQFF. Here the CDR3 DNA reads TGTGCCAGCAGTGAAAGGTCTAGCGGGAGCTATGAGCAGTTCTTC.

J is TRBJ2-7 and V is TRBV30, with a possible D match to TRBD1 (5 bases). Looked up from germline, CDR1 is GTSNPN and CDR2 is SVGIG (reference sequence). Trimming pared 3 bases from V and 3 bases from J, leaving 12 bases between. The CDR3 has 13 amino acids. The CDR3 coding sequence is TGTGCCTGGAGCCCGATAACAGGCTACGAGCAGTACTTC. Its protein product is CAWSPITGYEQYF.

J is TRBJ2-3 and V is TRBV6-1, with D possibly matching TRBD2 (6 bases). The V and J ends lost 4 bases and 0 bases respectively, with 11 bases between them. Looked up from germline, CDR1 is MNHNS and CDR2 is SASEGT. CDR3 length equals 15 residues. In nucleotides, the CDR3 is TGTGCCAGCAGTGCTCGGGAGTCTAGCACAGATACGCAGTATTTT. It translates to CASSARESSTDTQYF.

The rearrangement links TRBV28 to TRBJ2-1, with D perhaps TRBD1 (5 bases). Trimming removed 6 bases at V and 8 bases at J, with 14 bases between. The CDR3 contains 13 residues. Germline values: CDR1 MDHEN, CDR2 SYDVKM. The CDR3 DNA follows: TGTGCCAGCAGCACTCCAGGGTTACATGAGCAGTTCTTC. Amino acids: CASSTPGLHEQFF. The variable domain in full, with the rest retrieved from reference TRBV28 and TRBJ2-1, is DVKVTQSSRYLVKRTGEKVFLECVQDMDHENMFWYRQDPGLGLRLIYFSYDVKMKEKGDIPEGYSVSREKKERFSLILESASTNQTSMYLCASSTPGLHEQFFGPGTRLTVL.

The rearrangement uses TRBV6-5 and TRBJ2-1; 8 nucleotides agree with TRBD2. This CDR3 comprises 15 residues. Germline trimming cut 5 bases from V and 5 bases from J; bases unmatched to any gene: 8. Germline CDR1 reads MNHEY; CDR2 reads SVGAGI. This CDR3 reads CASSHGGRINNEQFF. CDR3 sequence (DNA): TGTGCCAGCAGTCACGGCGGGAGGATCAACAATGAGCAGTTCTTC.

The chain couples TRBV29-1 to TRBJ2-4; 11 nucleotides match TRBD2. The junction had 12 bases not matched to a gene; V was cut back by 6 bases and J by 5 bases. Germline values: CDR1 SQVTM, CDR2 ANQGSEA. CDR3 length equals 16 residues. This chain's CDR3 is CSVRTPQLAGENIQYF. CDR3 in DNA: TGCAGCGTGAGAACCCCTCAACTAGCGGGGGAAAACATTCAGTACTTC.

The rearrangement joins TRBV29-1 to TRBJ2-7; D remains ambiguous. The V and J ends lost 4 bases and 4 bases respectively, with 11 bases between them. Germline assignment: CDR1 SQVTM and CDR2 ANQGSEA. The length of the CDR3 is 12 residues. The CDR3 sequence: CSVGIIGYEQYF. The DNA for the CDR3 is TGCAGCGTTGGAATCATCGGTTACGAGCAGTACTTC.

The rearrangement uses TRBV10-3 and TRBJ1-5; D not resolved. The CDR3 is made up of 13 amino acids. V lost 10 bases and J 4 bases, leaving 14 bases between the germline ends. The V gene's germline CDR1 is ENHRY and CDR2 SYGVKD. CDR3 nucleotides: TGTGCCACCCTGGCGGGAGAGAATCAGCCCCAGCATTTT. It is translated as CATLAGENQPQHF.

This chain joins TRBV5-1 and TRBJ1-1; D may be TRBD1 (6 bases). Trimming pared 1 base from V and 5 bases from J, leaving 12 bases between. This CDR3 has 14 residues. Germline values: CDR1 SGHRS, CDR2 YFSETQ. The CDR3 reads CASSLITGMTEAFF. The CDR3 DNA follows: TGCGCCAGCAGCTTGATCACAGGGATGACTGAAGCTTTCTTT.

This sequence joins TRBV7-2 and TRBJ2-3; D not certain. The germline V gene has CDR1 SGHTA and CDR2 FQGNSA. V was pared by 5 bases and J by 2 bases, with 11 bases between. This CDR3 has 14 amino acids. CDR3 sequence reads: CASSVDSNTDTQYF. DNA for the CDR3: TGTGCCAGCAGCGTAGACTCGAACACAGATACGCAGTATTTT.

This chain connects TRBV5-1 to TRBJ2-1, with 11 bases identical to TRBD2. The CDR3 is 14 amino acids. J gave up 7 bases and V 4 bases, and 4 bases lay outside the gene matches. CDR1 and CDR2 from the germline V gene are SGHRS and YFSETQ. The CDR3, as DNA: TGCGCCAGCAGCGACACTAGCGGGAGTAATGAGCAGTTCTTC. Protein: CASSDTSGSNEQFF.

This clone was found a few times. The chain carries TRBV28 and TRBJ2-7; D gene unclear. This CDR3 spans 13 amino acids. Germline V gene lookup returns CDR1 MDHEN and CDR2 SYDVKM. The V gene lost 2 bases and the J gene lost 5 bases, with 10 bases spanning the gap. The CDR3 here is CASSLGRYNEQYF. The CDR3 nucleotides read TGTGCCAGCAGTTTAGGCAGGTATAACGAGCAGTACTTC.

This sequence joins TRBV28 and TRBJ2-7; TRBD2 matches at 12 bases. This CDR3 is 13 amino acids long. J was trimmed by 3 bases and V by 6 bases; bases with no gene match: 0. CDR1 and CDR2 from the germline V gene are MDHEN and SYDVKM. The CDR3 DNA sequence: TGTGCCAGCAGGACTAGCGGGAGCTACGAGCAGTACTTC. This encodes CASRTSGSYEQYF.

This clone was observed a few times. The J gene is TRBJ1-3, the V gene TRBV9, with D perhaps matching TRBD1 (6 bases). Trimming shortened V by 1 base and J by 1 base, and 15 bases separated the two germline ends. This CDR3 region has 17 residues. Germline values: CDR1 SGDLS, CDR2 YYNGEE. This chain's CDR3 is CASSVQGQGHSGNTIYF. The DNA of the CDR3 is TGTGCCAGCAGCGTACAAGGTCAGGGGCATTCTGGAAACACCATATATTTT.

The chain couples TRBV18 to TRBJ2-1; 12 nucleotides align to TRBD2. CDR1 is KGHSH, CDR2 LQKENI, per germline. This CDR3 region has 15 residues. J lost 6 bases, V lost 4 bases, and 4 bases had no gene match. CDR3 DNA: TGTGCCAGCTCACTACTAGCGGGAGGTCGCAATGAGCAGTTCTTC. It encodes CASSLLAGGRNEQFF.

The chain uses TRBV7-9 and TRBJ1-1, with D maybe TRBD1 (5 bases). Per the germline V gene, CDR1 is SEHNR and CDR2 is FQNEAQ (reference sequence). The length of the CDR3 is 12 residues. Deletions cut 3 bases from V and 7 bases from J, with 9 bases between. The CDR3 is CASSLAGYEAFF. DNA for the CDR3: TGTGCCAGCAGCTTGGCAGGGTATGAAGCTTTCTTT.

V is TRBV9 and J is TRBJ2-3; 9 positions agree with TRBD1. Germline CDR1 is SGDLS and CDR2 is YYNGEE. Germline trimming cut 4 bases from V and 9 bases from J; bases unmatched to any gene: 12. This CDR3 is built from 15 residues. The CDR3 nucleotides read TGTGCCAGCAGCATGCAGGGACAGGGAAGGGAGACGCAGTATTTT. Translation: CASSMQGQGRETQYF. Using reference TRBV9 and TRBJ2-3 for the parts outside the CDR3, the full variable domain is DSGVTQTPKHLITATGQRVTLRCSPRSGDLSVYWYQQSLDQGLQFLIQYYNGEERAKGNILERFSAQQFPDLHSELNLSSLELGDSALYFCASSMQGQGRETQYFGPGTRLTVL.

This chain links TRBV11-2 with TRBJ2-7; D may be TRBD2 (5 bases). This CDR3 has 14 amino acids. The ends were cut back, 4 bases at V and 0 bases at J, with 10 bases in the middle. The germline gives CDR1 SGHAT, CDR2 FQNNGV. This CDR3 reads CASSSLDFSYEQYF. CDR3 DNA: TGTGCCAGCAGCTCTCTGGACTTCTCCTACGAGCAGTACTTC. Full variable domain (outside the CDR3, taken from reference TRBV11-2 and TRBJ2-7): EAGVAQSPRYKIIEKRQSVAFWCNPISGHATLYWYQQILGQGPKLLIQFQNNGVVDDSQLPKDRFSAERLKGVDSTLKIQPAKLEDSAVYLCASSSLDFSYEQYFGPGTRLTVT.

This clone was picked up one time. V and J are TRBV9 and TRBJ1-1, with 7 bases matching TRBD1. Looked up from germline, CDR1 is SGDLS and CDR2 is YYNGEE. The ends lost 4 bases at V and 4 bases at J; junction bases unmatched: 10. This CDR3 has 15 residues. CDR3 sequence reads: CASSHGQGGSTEAFF. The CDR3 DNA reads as TGTGCCAGCAGCCATGGGCAGGGGGGAAGCACTGAAGCTTTCTTT.

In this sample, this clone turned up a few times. The CDR3 coding sequence is TGTGCCAGTAGTGGTCCGGGACATGGGCTGTTTTTT. Protein: CASSGPGHGLFF. The rearrangement links TRBV19 to TRBJ1-4; perhaps TRBD1 as D (6 bases). This CDR3 region has 12 residues. CDR1 is LNHDA, CDR2 SQIVND, per germline (reference sequence). Trimming pared 5 bases from V and 14 bases from J, leaving 15 bases between.

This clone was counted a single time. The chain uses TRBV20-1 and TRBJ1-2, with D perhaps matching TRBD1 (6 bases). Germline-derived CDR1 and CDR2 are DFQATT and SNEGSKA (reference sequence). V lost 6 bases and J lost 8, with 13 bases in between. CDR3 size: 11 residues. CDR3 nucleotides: TGCAGTGCCCTCGTTGGGGGCGGCTACACCTTC. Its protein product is CSALVGGGYTF.

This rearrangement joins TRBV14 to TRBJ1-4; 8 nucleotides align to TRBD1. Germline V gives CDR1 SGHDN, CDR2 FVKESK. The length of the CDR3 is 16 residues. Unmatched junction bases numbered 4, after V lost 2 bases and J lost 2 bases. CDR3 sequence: CASSQLSGGTNEKLFF. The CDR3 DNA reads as TGTGCCAGCAGCCAACTGTCAGGGGGCACTAATGAAAAACTGTTTTTT.

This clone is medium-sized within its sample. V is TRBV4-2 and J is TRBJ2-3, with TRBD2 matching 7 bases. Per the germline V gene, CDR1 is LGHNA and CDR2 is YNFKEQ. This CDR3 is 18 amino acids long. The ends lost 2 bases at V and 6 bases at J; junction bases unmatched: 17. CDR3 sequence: CASSQKPSTSAGADTQYF. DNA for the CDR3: TGTGCCAGCAGCCAAAAGCCTTCAACTAGCGCGGGCGCCGATACGCAGTATTTT.

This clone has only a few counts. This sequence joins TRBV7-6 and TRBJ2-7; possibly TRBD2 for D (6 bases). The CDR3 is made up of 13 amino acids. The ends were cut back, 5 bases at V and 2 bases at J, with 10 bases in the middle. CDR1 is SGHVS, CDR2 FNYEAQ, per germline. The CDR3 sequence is CASSRDSAYEQYF. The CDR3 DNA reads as TGTGCCAGCAGCCGGGACTCCGCCTACGAGCAGTACTTC.

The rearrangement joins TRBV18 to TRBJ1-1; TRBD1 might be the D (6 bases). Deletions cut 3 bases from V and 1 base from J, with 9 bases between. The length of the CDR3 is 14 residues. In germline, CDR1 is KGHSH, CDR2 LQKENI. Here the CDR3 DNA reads TGTGCCAGCTCACCCCTGACAGGGAACACTGAAGCTTTCTTT. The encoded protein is CASSPLTGNTEAFF.

The CDR3 DNA reads TGTGCCAGCTCACCTGGGACTAGTATAAGGCACGAGCAGTACTTC. As protein: CASSPGTSIRHEQYF. J is TRBJ2-7 and V is TRBV18; 8 bases match TRBD2. The length of the CDR3 is 15 residues. Trimming removed 3 bases from V and 5 bases from J; junction bases left unmatched: 9. Germline V gene data show CDR1 as KGHSH and CDR2 as LQKENI. The full variable domain, in which reference TRBV18 and TRBJ2-7 provide the parts outside the CDR3, is NAGVMQNPRHLVRRRGQEARLRCSPMKGHSHVYWYRQLPEEGLKFMVYLQKENIIDESGMPKERFSAEFPKEGPSILRIQQVVRGDSAAYFCASSPGTSIRHEQYFGPGTRLTVT.

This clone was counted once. The CDR3 loop reads CASSTGTGGIYEQYF. DNA for the CDR3: TGTGCCAGCAGCACCGGGACAGGGGGAATCTACGAGCAGTACTTC. V is TRBV6-5 and J is TRBJ2-7, with 11 bases fitting TRBD1. The CDR3 covers 15 residues. Trimming cost V 6 bases and J 3 bases; bases outside gene matches: 7. The germline gives CDR1 MNHEY, CDR2 SVGAGI.

CDR3 residues: CASSLDVTGVGYGYTF. The CDR3 DNA reads as TGTGCCAGCAGCTTAGATGTCACAGGGGTTGGCTATGGCTACACCTTC. The V and J genes are TRBV7-8 and TRBJ1-2; 7 positions match TRBD1. V lost 1 base to trimming and J lost 4 bases; unmatched junction nucleotides: 9. The V gene's germline CDR1 is SGHVS and CDR2 FQNEAQ. The CDR3 is 16 residues long.

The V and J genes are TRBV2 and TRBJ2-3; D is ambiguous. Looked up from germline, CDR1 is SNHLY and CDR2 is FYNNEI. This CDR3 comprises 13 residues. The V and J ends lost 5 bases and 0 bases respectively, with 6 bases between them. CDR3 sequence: CASSPQSTDTQYF. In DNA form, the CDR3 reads TGTGCCAGCAGTCCCCAAAGCACAGATACGCAGTATTTT. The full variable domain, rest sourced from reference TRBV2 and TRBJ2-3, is EPEVTQTPSHQVTQMGQEVILRCVPISNHLYFYWYRQILGQKVEFLVSFYNNEISEKSEIFDDQFSVERPDGSNFTLKIRSTKLEDSAMYFCASSPQSTDTQYFGPGTRLTVL.